Shown below are 21 T cell receptor beta chains from a single sample sequenced in a study of T cell responses to AZD1222 COVID-19 vaccine. Sequencing was performed with immunoSEQ multiplex PCR; in TCRdb, only in-frame clones are kept and a portion is missing. The table shows about 120,000 clones, with nearly 90% occurring only once. Sequencing was performed on peripheral blood, taken on day 0 of AZD1222 vaccination. Every receptor here comes from an adult in good health.

This chain uses TRBV5-6 with TRBJ2-7; 7 nucleotides align to TRBD1. This CDR3 spans 12 amino acids. Germline CDR1 is SGHDT and CDR2 is YYEEEE. V gave up 8 bases and J gave up 3 bases; unmatched junction bases: 5. As DNA, the CDR3 is TGTGCCAGTAGGGGGCTAAGCTACGAGCAGTACTTC. It yields the protein CASRGLSYEQYF. Filled out from reference TRBV5-6 and TRBJ2-7, the complete variable domain reads DAGVTQSPTHLIKTRGQQVTLRCSPKSGHDTVSWYQQALGQGPQFIFQYYEEEERQRGNFPDRFSGHQFPNYSSELNVNALLLGDSALYLCASRGLSYEQYFGPGTRLTVT.

The CDR3: CASSLLLAASYEQYF. For the CDR3, the DNA is TGTGCCAGCAGTTTATTACTAGCGGCCTCCTACGAGCAGTACTTC. The V and J genes are TRBV28 and TRBJ2-7, with TRBD2 matching over 8 bases. Germline CDR1 is MDHEN and CDR2 is SYDVKM. The CDR3 has 15 residues. Trimming removed 1 base from V and 0 bases from J; junction bases left unmatched: 2.

The chain has TRBV9 and TRBJ2-3; D perhaps matches TRBD1 (6 bases). Germline CDR1 reads SGDLS; CDR2 reads YYNGEE. This CDR3 is 15 amino acids long. V dropped 0 bases and J dropped 1 base, with 9 bases sitting between them. The CDR3 bases are TGTGCCAGCAGCGTAGAAGGGACACGCACAGATACGCAGTATTTT. This encodes CASSVEGTRTDTQYF.

About this clone: At one boundary the junction diverges from the germline segment, which might be a read error. The chain is built from TRBV7-7 and TRBJ2-5; tentative D call: TRBD2 (6 bases). CDR1 is SSHAT and CDR2 is FNYEAQ in the germline V gene (reference sequence). The CDR3 loop spans 13 amino acids. The CDR3 is CASSRDSPETQYF. In DNA form, the CDR3 reads TGTGCTAGCAGCCGGGACTCCCCGGAGACCCAGTACTTC.

The chain carries TRBV19 and TRBJ1-4; perhaps TRBD1 as D (5 bases). The V end lost 3 bases, the J end lost 5 bases, and 7 bases lay between the germline ends. This CDR3 has 13 residues. Germline CDR1 is LNHDA and CDR2 is SQIVND (reference sequence). CDR3: CASSMGVNEKLFF. The CDR3 DNA reads as TGTGCCAGTAGTATGGGGGTAAATGAAAAACTGTTTTTT.

The V gene is TRBV2, the J gene TRBJ1-5; perhaps TRBD1 as D (5 bases). Germline CDR1 reads SNHLY; CDR2 reads FYNNEI. The CDR3 extends over 13 amino acids. With 5 bases removed from V and 5 bases from J, the gap between germline ends came to 10 bases. CDR3 protein: CASSYGADQPQHF. In nucleotides, the CDR3 is TGTGCCAGCAGTTATGGGGCCGATCAGCCCCAGCATTTT.

The chain couples TRBV7-9 to TRBJ1-3, with D uncertain. The CDR3 contains 17 residues. The germline V gene encodes CDR1 SEHNR and CDR2 FQNEAQ (reference sequence). Trimming shortened V by 2 bases and J by 0 bases, and 14 bases separated the two germline ends. DNA for the CDR3: TGTGCCAGCAGCTTACTCCCGGGCCTTACCTCTGGAAACACCATATATTTT. Its protein product is CASSLLPGLTSGNTIYF.

The chain has TRBV11-2 and TRBJ1-6; 7 bases are shared with TRBD1. The V gene end was trimmed by 3 bases and the J gene end by 6 bases; junction bases not matched to a gene: 2. The CDR3 contains 14 residues. CDR1 and CDR2 (germline): SGHAT, FQNNGV. The CDR3 DNA sequence: TGTGCCAGCAGCTTGGGGACAGTTAATTCACCCCTCCACTTT. Residues: CASSLGTVNSPLHF.

J is TRBJ2-5 and V is TRBV11-3; 7 bases map to TRBD1. Germline assignment: CDR1 SGHNT and CDR2 YENEEA. This CDR3 has 13 residues. With 5 bases clipped from V and 2 bases from J, the junction kept 2 bases outside the gene matches. CDR3 bases: TGTGCCAGCAGCCGGGGACAGCAAGAGACCCAGTACTTC. It codes for CASSRGQQETQYF. The variable domain in full, completed from reference TRBV11-3 and TRBJ2-5, reads EAGVVQSPRYKIIEKKQPVAFWCNPISGHNTLYWYLQNLGQGPELLIRYENEEAVDDSQLPKDRFSAERLKGVDSTLKIQPAELGDSAVYLCASSRGQQETQYFGPGTRLLVL.

This rearrangement joins TRBV9 to TRBJ1-2; D uncertain. V was trimmed by 0 bases and J by 7 bases, leaving 16 bases between them. Germline V lookup: CDR1 SGDLS, CDR2 YYNGEE. This CDR3 has 15 residues. The CDR3 DNA reads as TGTGCCAGCAGCGTAGCGGTGGGTGAAGGCTTTGGCTACACCTTC. This translates into CASSVAVGEGFGYTF.

The chain employs TRBV7-8 and TRBJ2-1; D is perhaps TRBD2 (5 bases). CDR1 and CDR2 from the germline V gene are SGHVS and FQNEAQ. CDR3 size: 15 residues. Trimming stripped 2 bases from V and 4 bases from J, with 12 bases between. The CDR3 loop is CASSLSSGRYNEQFF. CDR3 DNA: TGTGCCAGCAGCTTATCGAGCGGCCGATACAATGAGCAGTTCTTC.

The chain combines TRBV5-8 with TRBJ1-5; no firm D call. The V end was cut by 4 bases, the J end by 0 bases, with 11 bases between. Germline assignment: CDR1 SGHTS and CDR2 YDEGEE. The CDR3 loop spans 15 amino acids. The CDR3 region is CASSPPGNSNQPQHF. The CDR3 nucleotides read TGTGCCAGCAGCCCTCCGGGCAATAGCAATCAGCCCCAGCATTTT.

The rearrangement joins TRBV27 to TRBJ2-7; D is unclear. CDR1 and CDR2 from the germline V gene are MNHEY and SMNVEV (reference sequence). The CDR3 consists of 15 residues. V gave up 0 bases and J gave up 6 bases, with 15 bases separating them. CDR3 DNA: TGTGCCAGCAGTTTATCGGGCAGGTCTCGTCCCGAGCAGTACTTC. It translates to CASSLSGRSRPEQYF.

This clone was seen only a few times. The chain joins TRBV5-4 to TRBJ2-1, with 7 bases fitting TRBD1. V was clipped by 0 bases and J by 8 bases; unmatched bases: 2. Looked up from germline, CDR1 is SGHNT and CDR2 is YYREEE (reference sequence). This CDR3 is built from 13 residues. The DNA for the CDR3 is TGTGCCAGCAGCTTGGACCAGGGGGATGAGCAGTTCTTC. Translation: CASSLDQGDEQFF.

The CDR3 region has the DNA TGTGCCAGCAGTTGGGGAGGAGAGACCCAGTACTTC. This translates into CASSWGGETQYF. The V gene is TRBV28, the J gene TRBJ2-5; a possible D gene is TRBD2 (6 bases). Germline CDR1 is MDHEN and CDR2 is SYDVKM. Trimming shortened V by 4 bases and J by 4 bases, and 7 bases separated the two germline ends. The CDR3 totals 12 residues.

The V and J genes are TRBV13 and TRBJ1-6; no firm D call. This CDR3 has 15 amino acids. Germline CDR1 and CDR2: PRHDT and FYEKMQ (reference sequence). Trimming took off 0 bases at V and 9 bases at J, with 12 bases between the two ends. CDR3 region: CASSLGIRFGSPLHF. The CDR3 DNA follows: TGTGCCAGCAGCTTAGGCATCCGGTTTGGTTCACCCCTCCACTTT.

This clone was picked up one time. V and J are TRBV18 and TRBJ1-2, with 8 bases aligning to TRBD1. The trim removed 3 bases at V and 10 bases at J, leaving 10 bases unmatched. From germline, CDR1 is KGHSH and CDR2 LQKENI. The CDR3 is 14 amino acids. This chain's CDR3 is CASSPAGQGLDYTF. CDR3 DNA: TGTGCCAGCTCACCCGCCGGACAGGGTCTTGACTACACCTTC.

This clone was seen once. J is TRBJ2-7 and V is TRBV28, with TRBD2 matching 8 bases. This CDR3 has 17 amino acids. Germline-derived CDR1 and CDR2 are MDHEN and SYDVKM. The V segment lost 5 bases and the J segment 0 bases; nucleotides outside the gene matches: 12. CDR3 sequence (DNA): TGTGCCAGCAGTCCGCGGGAGGCGGGGGTCCGCTCCTACGAGCAGTACTTC. The encoded protein is CASSPREAGVRSYEQYF.

This rearrangement joins TRBV6-1 to TRBJ2-7; 7 nucleotides line up with TRBD2. The CDR3 is 15 amino acids. CDR1 MNHNS and CDR2 SASEGT come from the germline V gene. J was trimmed by 3 bases and V by 0 bases; bases with no gene match: 5. CDR3: CASSEAPGGGYEQYF. The CDR3 DNA sequence: TGTGCCAGCAGTGAAGCGCCGGGGGGAGGCTACGAGCAGTACTTC.

This chain joins TRBV5-1 and TRBJ1-2; 7 bases map to TRBD1. Germline CDR1 and CDR2: SGHRS and YFSETQ. This CDR3 region has 16 residues. J lost 5 bases, V lost 0 bases, and 10 bases had no gene match. CDR3 sequence reads: CASSLEGASVGYGYTF. As DNA, the CDR3 is TGCGCCAGCAGCTTGGAGGGGGCCTCAGTCGGATATGGCTACACCTTC.

This chain links TRBV7-3 with TRBJ2-5; D uncertain. Trimming shortened V by 0 bases and J by 2 bases, and 7 bases separated the two germline ends. The length of the CDR3 is 14 residues. Germline lookup yields CDR1 SGHTA and CDR2 FQGTGA. CDR3 residues: CASSLTPGQETQYF. In nucleotides, the CDR3 is TGTGCCAGCAGCTTAACGCCAGGTCAAGAGACCCAGTACTTC.